This T cell receptor (beta chain) was obtained from a study of CD8+CD57+ T cells in acquired aplastic anemia. At the level of the study: Sorted cells (CD4+ and CD8+) yielded DNA amounts that averaged roughly 3.2 ug.

CDR3 length equals 14 residues. V shed 5 bases and J shed 4 bases, with 14 bases lying between them. Germline V gene lookup returns CDR1 LGHNT and CDR2 FRNRAP. The patients chosen for sequencing had shown expansion of CD8+CD57+ cells (detected by flow cytometry). Each of the patients presented with severe acquired aplastic anemia. At blood sampling, none of the patients had yet received therapy. Genomic DNA constituted the template upon which TCR beta VDJ and CDR3 profiling was performed. TCRdb analysed the reads with MiXCR anew, one entry per CDR3 protein. The sample includes under 200,000 distinct CDR3 sequences, roughly 50% seen only once; the top ten take about 1.7%. Concerning this clonotype: Just one base apart from a much larger clone, this may be a read error.

Sequencing was performed on sorted CD4+, CD8+, or CD8+CD57+ T cells (not recorded which) from PBMCs. The rearrangement joins TRBV12-5 to TRBJ1-1, with D possibly TRBD1 on 5 matching bases. The sequence derives from a human donor with aplastic anemia. CDR3 bases: TGTGCTAGTGGTCCGGGACTGAGGAGCACTGAAGCTTTCTTT. Protein product: CASGPGLRSTEAFF.